These 17 T cell receptor beta chains were all obtained from the same sample, sequenced in a study of shared clonotypes between healthy human individuals. Clones were read by immunoSEQ multiplex PCR, and TCRdb kept only the in-frame ones, dropping some. The sample consists of about 2 million clones, about 95% of them appearing once. Terminally differentiated effector memory CD45RA+ cells were excluded from the naive CD8 cells, which were CD45RO-negative and positively selected for CCR7. The sequenced material came from naive CD8+ T cells sorted from blood. The receptors originated from a man aged 18 to 35 in good health.

This chain connects TRBV27 to TRBJ2-1; no clear D. The CDR3 is 12 amino acids. Trimming shortened V by 10 bases and J by 4 bases, and 11 bases separated the two germline ends. Germline CDR1 reads MNHEY; CDR2 reads SMNVEV (reference sequence). The CDR3 sequence: CAIYDGYNEQFF. The CDR3 nucleotides read TGTGCCATCTACGACGGGTACAATGAGCAGTTCTTC.

This chain connects TRBV6-5 to TRBJ2-2, with D hard to call. Trimming pared 6 bases from V and 1 base from J, leaving 9 bases between. The germline CDR1 and CDR2 sequences are MNHEY and SVGAGI. CDR3 length equals 14 residues. DNA of the CDR3: TGTGCCAGCAGACCCTCGCTGAACACCGGGGAGCTGTTTTTT. Protein: CASRPSLNTGELFF.

Concerning this clone: At the DNA level, this CDR3 is encoded by other sequences in the same sample as well. V usage is TRBV2 and J usage is TRBJ2-1, with a weak D call TRBD1 (5 bases). This CDR3 has 13 residues. The V gene's germline CDR1 is SNHLY and CDR2 FYNNEI. The V gene lost 0 bases and the J gene lost 8 bases, with 8 bases spanning the gap. The CDR3 nucleotides are TGTGCCAGCAGTGAAGCTGGCAGGGATGAGCAGTTCTTC. The encoded protein is CASSEAGRDEQFF. Supplemented by reference TRBV2 and TRBJ2-1, the full variable domain reads EPEVTQTPSHQVTQMGQEVILRCVPISNHLYFYWYRQILGQKVEFLVSFYNNEISEKSEIFDDQFSVERPDGSNFTLKIRSTKLEDSAMYFCASSEAGRDEQFFGPGTRLTVL.

The chain is built from TRBV27 and TRBJ2-7; perhaps D is TRBD1 or TRBD2 (5 bases each). The CDR3 is 15 amino acids. Trimming left V 1 base short and J 6 bases short, with 16 bases between. Looked up from germline, CDR1 is MNHEY and CDR2 is SMNVEV (reference sequence). The CDR3 region has the DNA TGTGCCAGCAGTTTATTAGGGGCTAGCTACCCCGAGCAGTACTTC. Translated, it gives CASSLLGASYPEQYF.

This chain links TRBV9 with TRBJ2-2, with TRBD2 matching over 12 bases. This CDR3 spans 16 amino acids. V lost 3 bases, J lost 5 bases, and 5 bases stayed unmatched. Germline V lookup: CDR1 SGDLS, CDR2 YYNGEE. CDR3 region: CASSATSGSLTGELFF. CDR3 DNA: TGTGCCAGCAGCGCGACTAGCGGGAGCCTGACCGGGGAGCTGTTTTTT. The full variable domain, with the rest looked up from reference TRBV9 and TRBJ2-2, is DSGVTQTPKHLITATGQRVTLRCSPRSGDLSVYWYQQSLDQGLQFLIQYYNGEERAKGNILERFSAQQFPDLHSELNLSSLELGDSALYFCASSATSGSLTGELFFGEGSRLTVL.

Notes on this clone: Distinct nucleotide sequences in the sample also encode this CDR3. The chain combines TRBV19 with TRBJ2-7; no reliable D call. The CDR3 loop spans 14 amino acids. Germline loops: CDR1 LNHDA, CDR2 SQIVND (reference sequence). Trimming removed 1 base from V and 0 bases from J, with 7 bases in between. The CDR3 region is CASSIVADSYEQYF. CDR3 DNA: TGTGCCAGTAGTATAGTCGCGGACTCCTACGAGCAGTACTTC.

The rearrangement links TRBV6-1 to TRBJ1-3; 9 bases map to TRBD1. V was clipped by 4 bases and J by 4 bases; unmatched bases: 5. This CDR3 is 15 amino acids long. Germline-derived CDR1 and CDR2 are MNHNS and SASEGT. CDR3 DNA sequence: TGTGCCAGCAGTGCCGACAGGGGGACAGGAAACACCATATATTTT. Protein sequence: CASSADRGTGNTIYF.

The rearrangement uses TRBV28 and TRBJ2-1; TRBD2 agrees at 7 bases. Germline CDR1 and CDR2: MDHEN and SYDVKM. After removal of 6 bases from V and 3 bases from J, the junction contained 11 bases not matched to a gene. The CDR3 contains 16 residues. The CDR3 region has the DNA TGTGCCAGCAGCACGTTGCGGGAGACCCTCTACAATGAGCAGTTCTTC. It is translated as CASSTLRETLYNEQFF. The full variable domain, rest sourced from reference TRBV28 and TRBJ2-1, is DVKVTQSSRYLVKRTGEKVFLECVQDMDHENMFWYRQDPGLGLRLIYFSYDVKMKEKGDIPEGYSVSREKKERFSLILESASTNQTSMYLCASSTLRETLYNEQFFGPGTRLTVL.

The rearrangement joins TRBV7-2 to TRBJ2-1; D unclear. The germline gives CDR1 SGHTA, CDR2 FQGNSA. The CDR3 has 13 residues. Trimming stripped 2 bases from V and 5 bases from J, with 7 bases between. The CDR3 protein is CASSLNRDNEQFF. The CDR3, as DNA: TGTGCCAGCAGCTTAAACCGCGACAATGAGCAGTTCTTC. Filled out from reference TRBV7-2 and TRBJ2-1, the complete variable domain reads GAGVSQSPSNKVTEKGKDVELRCDPISGHTALYWYRQSLGQGLEFLIYFQGNSAPDKSGLPSDRFSAERTGGSVSTLTIQRTQQEDSAVYLCASSLNRDNEQFFGPGTRLTVL.

The genes are TRBV29-1 and TRBJ1-5; D not resolved. Germline CDR1 is SQVTM and CDR2 is ANQGSEA. Trimming removed 0 bases from V and 11 bases from J, with 14 bases in between. The CDR3 has 13 residues. The CDR3 DNA is TGCAGCGTTGAAGATGGGAGGACGGAGGCCCAGCATTTT. It translates to CSVEDGRTEAQHF.

The rearrangement links TRBV29-1 to TRBJ2-7; TRBD1 agrees at 7 bases. J was trimmed by 3 bases and V by 7 bases; bases with no gene match: 9. In germline, CDR1 is SQVTM, CDR2 ANQGSEA. The CDR3 spans 13 residues. DNA of the CDR3: TGCAGCGGGGGGCAGGGGGTACGCTACGAGCAGTACTTC. Protein sequence: CSGGQGVRYEQYF.

This clone has a single count. The V gene is TRBV4-3, the J gene TRBJ2-2, with 9 bases matching TRBD2. This CDR3 contains 18 residues. J gave up 3 bases and V 0 bases, and 8 bases lay outside the gene matches. The germline V gene has CDR1 LGHNA and CDR2 YSLEER. The DNA of the CDR3 is TGCGCCAGCAGCCAAGATAGCGGGAGAATAGGCGACACCGGGGAGCTGTTTTTT. Its protein is CASSQDSGRIGDTGELFF.

The J gene is TRBJ2-7, the V gene TRBV19; either TRBD1 or TRBD2 may supply D (5 bases each). The ends were cut back, 0 bases at V and 5 bases at J, with 20 bases in the middle. Germline V gene data show CDR1 as LNHDA and CDR2 as SQIVND (reference sequence). The CDR3 runs to 17 residues. CDR3 coding DNA: TGTGCCAGTAGTATAGAAACGGGGTCAGGGCGAATGGACGAGCAGTACTTC. This gives the protein CASSIETGSGRMDEQYF.

This chain links TRBV4-3 with TRBJ1-6; 7 bases align to TRBD1. This CDR3 is 15 amino acids long. Trimming at V came to 0 bases and at J to 8 bases, leaving 4 bases not matched to a gene. The germline CDR1 and CDR2 sequences are LGHNA and YSLEER. CDR3 amino acids: CASSQEGGRDSPLHF. The CDR3 DNA reads TGCGCCAGCAGCCAAGAAGGGGGCAGGGATTCACCCCTCCACTTT.

V gene TRBV10-2 combines with J gene TRBJ1-3; no clear D. This CDR3 spans 16 amino acids. With 6 bases removed from V and 0 bases from J, the gap between germline ends came to 15 bases. Germline V gene lookup returns CDR1 WSHSY and CDR2 SAAADI. CDR3 DNA sequence: TGCGCCAGCAGCGACCGCGATACTTTCTCTGGAAACACCATATATTTT. Residues: CASSDRDTFSGNTIYF.

The chain joins TRBV5-3 to TRBJ1-4; 8 bases agree with TRBD1. TRBV5-3 carries the ORF label, with uncertain function. The CDR3 spans 20 residues. After removal of 0 bases from V and 7 bases from J, the junction contained 20 bases not matched to a gene. The CDR3 reads CARSLAWRDRPVQEGEKLFF. In nucleotides, the CDR3 is TGTGCCAGAAGCTTGGCTTGGAGGGACAGGCCCGTGCAAGAGGGTGAAAAACTGTTTTTT.

This clone was seen a single time. Other DNA sequences of this sample code for an identical CDR3. This chain joins TRBV9 and TRBJ2-1; D possibly corresponds to TRBD2 (5 bases). The CDR3 is made up of 15 amino acids. Germline values: CDR1 SGDLS, CDR2 YYNGEE. V was shortened by 0 bases and J by 0 bases, with 7 bases between the two germline ends. The CDR3 DNA follows: TGTGCCAGCAGCGTAGGGGCGGGCTCCTACAATGAGCAGTTCTTC. It yields the protein CASSVGAGSYNEQFF. The whole variable domain, filled in from reference TRBV9 and TRBJ2-1, reads DSGVTQTPKHLITATGQRVTLRCSPRSGDLSVYWYQQSLDQGLQFLIQYYNGEERAKGNILERFSAQQFPDLHSELNLSSLELGDSALYFCASSVGAGSYNEQFFGPGTRLTVL.